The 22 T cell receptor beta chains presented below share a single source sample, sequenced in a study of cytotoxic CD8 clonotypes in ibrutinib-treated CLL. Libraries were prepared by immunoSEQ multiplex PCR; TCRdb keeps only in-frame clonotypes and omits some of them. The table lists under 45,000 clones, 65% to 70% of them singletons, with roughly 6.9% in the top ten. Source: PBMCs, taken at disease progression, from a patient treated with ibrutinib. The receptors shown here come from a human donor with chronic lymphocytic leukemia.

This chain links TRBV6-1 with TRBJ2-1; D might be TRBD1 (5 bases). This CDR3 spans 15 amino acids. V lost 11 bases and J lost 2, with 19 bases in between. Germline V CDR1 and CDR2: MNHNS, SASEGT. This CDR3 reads CACQTRTTTYNEQFF. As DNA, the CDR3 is TGTGCCTGCCAAACCCGGACAACCACCTACAATGAGCAGTTCTTC.

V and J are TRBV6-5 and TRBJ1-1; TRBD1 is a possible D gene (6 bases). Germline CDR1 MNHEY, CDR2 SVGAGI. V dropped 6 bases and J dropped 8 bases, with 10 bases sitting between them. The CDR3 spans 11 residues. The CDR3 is CASRYQGEAFF. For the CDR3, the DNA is TGTGCCAGCAGATATCAGGGGGAAGCTTTCTTT.

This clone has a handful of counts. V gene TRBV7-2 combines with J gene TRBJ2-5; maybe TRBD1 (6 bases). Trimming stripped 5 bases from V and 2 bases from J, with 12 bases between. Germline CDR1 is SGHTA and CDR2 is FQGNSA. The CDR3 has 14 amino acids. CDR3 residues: CASSVDRRQETQYF. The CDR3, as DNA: TGTGCCAGCAGCGTAGACAGGAGACAAGAGACCCAGTACTTC. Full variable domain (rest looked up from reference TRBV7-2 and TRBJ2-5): GAGVSQSPSNKVTEKGKDVELRCDPISGHTALYWYRQSLGQGLEFLIYFQGNSAPDKSGLPSDRFSAERTGGSVSTLTIQRTQQEDSAVYLCASSVDRRQETQYFGPGTRLLVL.

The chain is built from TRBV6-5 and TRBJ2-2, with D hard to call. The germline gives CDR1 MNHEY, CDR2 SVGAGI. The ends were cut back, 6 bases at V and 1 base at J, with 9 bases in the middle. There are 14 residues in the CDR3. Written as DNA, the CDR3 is TGTGCCAGCAGGGGCCTCTTGAACACCGGGGAGCTGTTTTTT. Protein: CASRGLLNTGELFF.

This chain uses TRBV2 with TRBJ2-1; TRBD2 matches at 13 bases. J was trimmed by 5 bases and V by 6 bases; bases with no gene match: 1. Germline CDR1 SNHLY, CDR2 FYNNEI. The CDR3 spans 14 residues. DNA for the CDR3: TGTGCCAGCAGAGGACTAGCGGGAGACAATGAGCAGTTCTTC. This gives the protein CASRGLAGDNEQFF.

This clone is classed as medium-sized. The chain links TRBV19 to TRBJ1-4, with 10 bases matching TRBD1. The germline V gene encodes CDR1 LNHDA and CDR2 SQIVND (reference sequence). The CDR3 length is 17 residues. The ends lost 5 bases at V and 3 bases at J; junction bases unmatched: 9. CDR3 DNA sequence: TGTGCCAGTAGTCCTCGGGACAGGGGAACGGCTAATGAAAAACTGTTTTTT. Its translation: CASSPRDRGTANEKLFF.

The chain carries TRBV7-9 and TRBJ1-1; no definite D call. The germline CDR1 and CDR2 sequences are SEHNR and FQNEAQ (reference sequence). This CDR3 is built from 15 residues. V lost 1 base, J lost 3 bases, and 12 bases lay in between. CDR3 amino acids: CASSLVGSGDTEAFF. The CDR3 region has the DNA TGTGCCAGCAGCTTAGTAGGTTCCGGGGACACTGAAGCTTTCTTT. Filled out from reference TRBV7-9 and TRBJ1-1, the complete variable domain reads DTGVSQNPRHKITKRGQNVTFRCDPISEHNRLYWYRQTLGQGPEFLTYFQNEAQLEKSRLLSDRFSAERPKGSFSTLEIQRTEQGDSAMYLCASSLVGSGDTEAFFGQGTRLTVV.

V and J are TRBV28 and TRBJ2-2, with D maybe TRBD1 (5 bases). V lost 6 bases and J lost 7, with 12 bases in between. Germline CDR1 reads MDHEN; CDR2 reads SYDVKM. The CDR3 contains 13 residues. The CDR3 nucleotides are TGTGCCAGCAGGTCGAACAGGCGCGGGGAGCTGTTTTTT. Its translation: CASRSNRRGELFF.

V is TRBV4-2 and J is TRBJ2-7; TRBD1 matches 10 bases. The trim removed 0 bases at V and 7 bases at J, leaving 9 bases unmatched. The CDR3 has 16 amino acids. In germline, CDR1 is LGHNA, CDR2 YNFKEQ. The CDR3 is CASSQEGGTGVKEQYF. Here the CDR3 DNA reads TGTGCCAGCAGCCAAGAGGGGGGGACAGGGGTGAAAGAGCAGTACTTC.

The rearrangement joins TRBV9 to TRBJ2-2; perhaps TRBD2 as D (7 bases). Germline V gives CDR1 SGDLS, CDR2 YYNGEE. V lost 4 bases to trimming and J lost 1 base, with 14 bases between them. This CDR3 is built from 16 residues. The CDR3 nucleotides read TGTGCCAGCAGCCCGAGGGGGAGGGAGAACACCGGGGAGCTGTTTTTT. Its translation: CASSPRGRENTGELFF.

CDR3 nucleotides: TGTGCCAGCTCACCAACACAGGGTCTACTAGTGAGCCCCGCTAACGAGCAGTACTTC. It translates to CASSPTQGLLVSPANEQYF. The rearrangement uses TRBV18 and TRBJ2-7, with a possible D match to TRBD1 (6 bases). Trimming removed 2 bases from V and 5 bases from J, with 28 bases in between. This CDR3 spans 19 amino acids. Germline CDR1 is KGHSH and CDR2 is LQKENI.

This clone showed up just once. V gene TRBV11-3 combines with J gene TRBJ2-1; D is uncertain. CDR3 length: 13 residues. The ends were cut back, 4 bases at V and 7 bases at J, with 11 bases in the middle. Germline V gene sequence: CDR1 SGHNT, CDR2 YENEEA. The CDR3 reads CASSSDRGNEQFF. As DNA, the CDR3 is TGTGCCAGCAGCTCAGATAGAGGTAATGAGCAGTTCTTC.

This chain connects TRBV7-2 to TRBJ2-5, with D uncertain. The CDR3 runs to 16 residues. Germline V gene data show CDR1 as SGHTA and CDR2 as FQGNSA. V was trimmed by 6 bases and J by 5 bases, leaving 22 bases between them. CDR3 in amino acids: CASSRRREWAQETQYF. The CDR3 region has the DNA TGTGCCAGCAGTAGAAGAAGGGAATGGGCGCAGGAGACCCAGTACTTC.

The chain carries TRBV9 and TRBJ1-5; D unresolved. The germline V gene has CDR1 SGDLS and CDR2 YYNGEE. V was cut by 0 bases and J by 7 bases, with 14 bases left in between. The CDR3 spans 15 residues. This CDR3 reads CASSVAPDKEQPQHF. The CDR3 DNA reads TGTGCCAGCAGCGTAGCTCCCGACAAGGAACAGCCCCAGCATTTT.

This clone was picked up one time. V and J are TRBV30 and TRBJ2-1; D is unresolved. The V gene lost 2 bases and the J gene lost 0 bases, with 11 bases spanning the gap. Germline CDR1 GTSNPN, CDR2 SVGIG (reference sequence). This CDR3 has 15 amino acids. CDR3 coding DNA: TGTGCCTGGAGTATAGGCGTAAGCTCCTACAATGAGCAGTTCTTC. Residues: CAWSIGVSSYNEQFF.

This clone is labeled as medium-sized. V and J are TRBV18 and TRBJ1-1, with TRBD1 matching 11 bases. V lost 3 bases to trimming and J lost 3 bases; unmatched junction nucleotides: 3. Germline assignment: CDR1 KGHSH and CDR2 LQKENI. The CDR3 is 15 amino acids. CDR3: CASSPGQGVDTEAFF. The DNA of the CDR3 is TGTGCCAGCTCACCGGGACAGGGGGTTGACACTGAAGCTTTCTTT.

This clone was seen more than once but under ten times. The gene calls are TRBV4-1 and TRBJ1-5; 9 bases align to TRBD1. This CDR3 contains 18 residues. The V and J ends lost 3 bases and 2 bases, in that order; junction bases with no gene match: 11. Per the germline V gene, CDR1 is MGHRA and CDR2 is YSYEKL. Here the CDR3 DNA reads TGCGCCAGCAGCCAGCCACCAAACAGGGGGCGCGGCAATCAGCCCCAGCATTTT. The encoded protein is CASSQPPNRGRGNQPQHF.

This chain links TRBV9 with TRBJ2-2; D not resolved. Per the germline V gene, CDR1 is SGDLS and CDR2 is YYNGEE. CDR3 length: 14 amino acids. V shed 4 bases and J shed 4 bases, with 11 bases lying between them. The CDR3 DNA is TGTGCCAGCAGCCACTCGATGACCACCGGGGAGCTGTTTTTT. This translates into CASSHSMTTGELFF.

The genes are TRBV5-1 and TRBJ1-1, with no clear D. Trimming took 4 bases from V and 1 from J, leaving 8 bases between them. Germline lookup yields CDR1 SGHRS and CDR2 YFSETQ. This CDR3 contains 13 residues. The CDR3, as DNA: TGCGCCAGCAGCGGCCTTAAGAACACTGAAGCTTTCTTT. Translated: CASSGLKNTEAFF.

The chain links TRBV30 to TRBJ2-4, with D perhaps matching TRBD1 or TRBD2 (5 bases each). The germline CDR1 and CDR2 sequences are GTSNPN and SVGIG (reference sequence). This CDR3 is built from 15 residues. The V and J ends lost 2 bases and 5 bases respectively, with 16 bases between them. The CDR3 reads CAWSRGGLGQNIQYF. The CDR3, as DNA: TGTGCCTGGAGTAGGGGCGGGCTAGGCCAAAACATTCAGTACTTC.

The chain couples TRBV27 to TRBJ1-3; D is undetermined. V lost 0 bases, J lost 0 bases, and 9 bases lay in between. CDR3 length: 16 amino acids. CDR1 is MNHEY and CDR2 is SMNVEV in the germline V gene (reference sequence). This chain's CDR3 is CASSLSARNSGNTIYF. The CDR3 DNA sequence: TGTGCCAGCAGTTTATCGGCCAGGAACTCTGGAAACACCATATATTTT.

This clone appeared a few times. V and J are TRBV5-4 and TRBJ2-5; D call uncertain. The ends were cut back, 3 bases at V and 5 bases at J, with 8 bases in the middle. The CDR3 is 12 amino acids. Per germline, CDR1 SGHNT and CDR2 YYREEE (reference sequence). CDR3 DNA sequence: TGTGCCAGCAGCTCCCCGCGGGAGACCCAGTACTTC. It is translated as CASSSPRETQYF. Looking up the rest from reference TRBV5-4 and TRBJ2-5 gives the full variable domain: ETGVTQSPTHLIKTRGQQVTLRCSSQSGHNTVSWYQQALGQGPQFIFQYYREEENGRGNFPPRFSGLQFPNYSSELNVNALELDDSALYLCASSSPRETQYFGPGTRLLVL.